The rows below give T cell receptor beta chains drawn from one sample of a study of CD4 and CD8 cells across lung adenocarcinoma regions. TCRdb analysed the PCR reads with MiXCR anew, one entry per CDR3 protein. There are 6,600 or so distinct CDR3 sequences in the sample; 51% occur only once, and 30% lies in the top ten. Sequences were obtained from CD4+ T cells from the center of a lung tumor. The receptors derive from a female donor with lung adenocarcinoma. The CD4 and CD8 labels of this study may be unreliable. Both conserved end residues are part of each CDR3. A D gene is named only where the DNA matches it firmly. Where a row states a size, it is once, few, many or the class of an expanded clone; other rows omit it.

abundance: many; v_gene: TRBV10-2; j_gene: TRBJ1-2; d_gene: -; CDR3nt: TGCGCCAGCAGTGAACGGCCAGGACTCCTCTATGGCTACACCTTC; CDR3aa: CASSERPGLLYGYTF
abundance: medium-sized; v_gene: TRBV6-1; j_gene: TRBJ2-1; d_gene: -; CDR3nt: TGTGCCAGCACCCTAATGGTGGACTACAATGAGCAGTTCTTC; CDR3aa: CASTLMVDYNEQFF
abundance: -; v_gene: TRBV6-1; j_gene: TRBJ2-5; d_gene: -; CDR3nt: TGTGCGAGCAGTGAGGGCAGCGACCAAGAGACCCAGTACTTC; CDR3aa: CASSEGSDQETQYF
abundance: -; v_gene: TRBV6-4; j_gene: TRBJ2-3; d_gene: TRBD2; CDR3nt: TGTGCCAGCAGTGCTAGCGGGAGCACAGATACGCAGTATTTT; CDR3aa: CASSASGSTDTQYF
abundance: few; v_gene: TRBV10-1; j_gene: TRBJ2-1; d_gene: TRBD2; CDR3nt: TGCGCCAGCAGTGAGTTTAGCGGGGACGACAATGAGCAGTTCTTC; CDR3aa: CASSEFSGDDNEQFF
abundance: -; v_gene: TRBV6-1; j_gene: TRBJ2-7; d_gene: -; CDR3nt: TGTGCCAGCAGTGGAGGTAGCGACACAGAGACGCAGTACTTC; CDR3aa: CASSGGSDTETQYF
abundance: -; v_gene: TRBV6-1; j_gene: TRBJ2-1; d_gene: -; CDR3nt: TGTGCCAGCACATCAGGGACGGCCAGAAGCTCCTACGAGCAGTTCTTC; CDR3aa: CASTSGTARSSYEQFF
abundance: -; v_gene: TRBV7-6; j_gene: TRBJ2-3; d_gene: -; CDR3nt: TGTGCCAGCAGCTTATCCACCGGAGATACAGATACGCAGTATTTT; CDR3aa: CASSLSTGDTDTQYF
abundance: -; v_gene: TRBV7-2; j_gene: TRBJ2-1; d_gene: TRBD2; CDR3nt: TGTGCCAGCAGCGCTCGACTAGCGGGACCCTACGAGCAGTTCTTC; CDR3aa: CASSARLAGPYEQFF
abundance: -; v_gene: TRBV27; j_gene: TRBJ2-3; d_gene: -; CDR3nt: TGTGCCGGCAGTTCCCAGGGGCTCGGGGGAGGGTTCAAAGATACCCAGTATTTT; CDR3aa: CAGSSQGLGGGFKDTQYF
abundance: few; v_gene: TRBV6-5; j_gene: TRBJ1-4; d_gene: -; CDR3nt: TGTGCCAGCAGTTACTCGACCGGGGAGACTAATGAAAAACTGTTTTTT; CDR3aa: CASSYSTGETNEKLFF
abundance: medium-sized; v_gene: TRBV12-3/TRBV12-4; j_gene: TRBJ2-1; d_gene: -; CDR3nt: TGTGCCAGCAGTCTCAAGGACTACAATGAGCAGTTCTTC; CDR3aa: CASSLKDYNEQFF
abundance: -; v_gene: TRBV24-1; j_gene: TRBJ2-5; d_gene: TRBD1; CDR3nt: TGTGCCACCAGTGTCGGGACAGGGGGCGCAGAGACCCAGTACTTC; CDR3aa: CATSVGTGGAETQYF
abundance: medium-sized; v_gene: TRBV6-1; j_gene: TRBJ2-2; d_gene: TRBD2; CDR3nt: TGTGCCAGCAGTGAAGCAGGAGTAAGGCTAGCGGGGGTCCGGAACACCGGGGAGCTGTTTTTT; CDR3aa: CASSEAGVRLAGVRNTGELFF
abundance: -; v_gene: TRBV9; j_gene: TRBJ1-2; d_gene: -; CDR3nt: TGTGCCAGCAGCCAAACCCAGGGAGATGGCTACACCTTC; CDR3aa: CASSQTQGDGYTF
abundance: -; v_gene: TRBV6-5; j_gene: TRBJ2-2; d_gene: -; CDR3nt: TGTGCCAGCAGTTACTCAGGGACGTTAATGCCCACCGGGGAGCTGTTTTTT; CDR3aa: CASSYSGTLMPTGELFF
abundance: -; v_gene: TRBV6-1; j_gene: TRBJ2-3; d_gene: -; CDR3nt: TGTGCCAGGGGTGTTCAGGCTGTGAACACAGATAAGCAGTACTTT; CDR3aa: CARGVQAVNTDKQYF
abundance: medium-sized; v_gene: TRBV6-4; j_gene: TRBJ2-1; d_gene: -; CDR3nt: TGTGCCAGCAGTGAAAGCCTAGTAGCGTTCGGTGAGCAGTTCTTC; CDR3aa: CASSESLVAFGEQFF
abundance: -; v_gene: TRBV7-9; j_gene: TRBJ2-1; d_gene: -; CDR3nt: TGTGCCAGCGGCAGGTCCGATGAGCAGTTCTTC; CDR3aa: CASGRSDEQFF
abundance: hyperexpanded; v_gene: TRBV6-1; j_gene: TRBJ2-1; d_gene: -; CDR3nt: TGTGCCAGCAGTGTCCAGGGTGATGAGCAGTTCTTC; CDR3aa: CASSVQGDEQFF
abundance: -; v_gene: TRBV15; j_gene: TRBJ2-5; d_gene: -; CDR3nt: TGTGCCACAAAGACCCAGTACTTC; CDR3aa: CATKTQYF
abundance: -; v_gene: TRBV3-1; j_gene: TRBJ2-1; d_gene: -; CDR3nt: TGTGCCAGCAGCCAAGATGAAGTGAGGCGACATGAGCAGTTCTTC; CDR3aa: CASSQDEVRRHEQFF
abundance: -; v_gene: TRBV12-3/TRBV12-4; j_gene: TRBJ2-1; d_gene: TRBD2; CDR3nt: TGTGCCTCCACCGGGAGGGCCAGGAATGAGCAGTTCTTC; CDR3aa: CASTGRARNEQFF
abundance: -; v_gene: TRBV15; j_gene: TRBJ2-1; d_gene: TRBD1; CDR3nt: TGTGCCACCAGCAGAGATGCCCCCGGGACAGGGGGCTGGGATGAGCAGTTCTTC; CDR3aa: CATSRDAPGTGGWDEQFF
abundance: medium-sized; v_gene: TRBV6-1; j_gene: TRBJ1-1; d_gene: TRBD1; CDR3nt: TGTGCCAGCAGTGAAGGACAGGGGAACACTGAAGCTTTCTTT; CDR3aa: CASSEGQGNTEAFF
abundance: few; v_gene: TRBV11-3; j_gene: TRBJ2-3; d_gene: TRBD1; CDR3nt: TGTGCCAGCAGCAGTTTTCCGGGACAGGGAGCTTCAGATACGCAGTATTTT; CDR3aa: CASSSFPGQGASDTQYF
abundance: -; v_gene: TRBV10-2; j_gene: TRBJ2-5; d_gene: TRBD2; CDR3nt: TGCGCCAGCAGACCGCCGGGACTAGCGGGGACGTACCAAGAGACCCAGTACTTC; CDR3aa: CASRPPGLAGTYQETQYF
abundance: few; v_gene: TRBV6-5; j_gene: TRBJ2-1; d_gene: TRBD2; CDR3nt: TGTGCCAGCAGTTACATCAGCGGGAGGGGTCAAGAGCAGTTCTTC; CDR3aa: CASSYISGRGQEQFF
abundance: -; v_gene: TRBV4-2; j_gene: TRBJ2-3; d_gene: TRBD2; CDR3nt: TGTGCCAGCAGCCAGGGGGTCAGCGGGAGGATTGTTGATACGCAGTATTTT; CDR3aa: CASSQGVSGRIVDTQYF
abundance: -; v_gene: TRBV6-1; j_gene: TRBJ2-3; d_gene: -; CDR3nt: TGTGCCAGCTCTTTGGGTCTGTGGGGCAAAGACACGCAGTATTTT; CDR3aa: CASSLGLWGKDTQYF
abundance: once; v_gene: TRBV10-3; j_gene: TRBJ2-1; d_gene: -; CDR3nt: TGTGCCCTGAGCCTCCAGGCCTTGAACACCGGGGAGCAGTTTTTT; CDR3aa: CALSLQALNTGEQFF
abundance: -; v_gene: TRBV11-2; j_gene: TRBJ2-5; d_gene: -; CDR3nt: TGTGCCAGCAGCTCGTGGGAGACCCAGTACTTC; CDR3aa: CASSSWETQYF
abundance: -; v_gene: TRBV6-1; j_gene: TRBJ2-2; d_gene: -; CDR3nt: TGTGCCAGGCGCTGTGCGCACAACAATGAGCTGTTTTTC; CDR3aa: CARRCAHNNELFF
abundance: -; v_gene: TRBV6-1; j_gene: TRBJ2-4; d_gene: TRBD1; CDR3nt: TGTGCCAGCAGTCCCCCTGGGACAGGAGGAAACATTCAGTACTTC; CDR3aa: CASSPPGTGGNIQYF
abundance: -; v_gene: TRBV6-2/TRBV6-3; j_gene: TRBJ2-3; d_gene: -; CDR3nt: TGTGCCAGCAGAGGGGACTCGAACACAGGTACGCAGTATTTT; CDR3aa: CASRGDSNTGTQYF
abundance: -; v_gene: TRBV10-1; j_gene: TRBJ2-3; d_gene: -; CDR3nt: TGCGCCACGGAGCTAGGAGCCACAGACATGCAGTATTTT; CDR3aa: CATELGATDMQYF
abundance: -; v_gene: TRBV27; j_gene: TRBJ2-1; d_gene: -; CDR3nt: TGTGCCAGCAGTTTATCTTGGCGAAGTATGCAGTTCTTC; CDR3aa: CASSLSWRSMQFF
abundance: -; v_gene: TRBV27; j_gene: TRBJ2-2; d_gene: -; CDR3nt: TGTGCCAGCAGTCCCGCGACCACCAATGAGCTGTTTTTT; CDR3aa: CASSPATTNELFF
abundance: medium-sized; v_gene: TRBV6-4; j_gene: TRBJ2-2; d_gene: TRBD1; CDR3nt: TGTGCCAGCAGTGACTCAGGGGGCGCCGGGGAGCTGTTTTTT; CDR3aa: CASSDSGGAGELFF
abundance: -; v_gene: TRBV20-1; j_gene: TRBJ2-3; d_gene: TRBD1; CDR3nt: TGCAGTGCTAGAGATGCCACAGGGGGCGGCTACGAGCAGTATTTT; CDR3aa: CSARDATGGGYEQYF
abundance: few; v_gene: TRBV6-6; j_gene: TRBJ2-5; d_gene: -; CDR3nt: TGTGCCAGCAGTTACTCGAGTTGGCTTCAAGAGACCCAGTACTTC; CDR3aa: CASSYSSWLQETQYF
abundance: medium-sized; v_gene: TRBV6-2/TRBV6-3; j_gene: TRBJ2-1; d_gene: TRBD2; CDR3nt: TGTGCCAGCAGTTACAGGGGAGGGGTCAATGAGCAGTTCTTC; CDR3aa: CASSYRGGVNEQFF
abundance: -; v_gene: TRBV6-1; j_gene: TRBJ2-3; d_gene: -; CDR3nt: TGTGCCAGCAGTGAAGCTAGCGGCACAGACATTCAGTATTTC; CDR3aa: CASSEASGTDIQYF
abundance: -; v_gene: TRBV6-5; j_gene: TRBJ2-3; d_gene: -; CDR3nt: TGTGCCAGCAGTTACGTCCTCCCCTCAGGAACGGGGACAGATACGCAGTATTTT; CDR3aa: CASSYVLPSGTGTDTQYF
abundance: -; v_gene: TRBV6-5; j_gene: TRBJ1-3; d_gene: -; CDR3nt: TGTGCCAGCAGTTTCGAACCTCAGGGGTCTGGAAACACCATATATTTT; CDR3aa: CASSFEPQGSGNTIYF
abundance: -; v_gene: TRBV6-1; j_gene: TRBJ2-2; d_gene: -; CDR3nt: TGTGCCAGCAAAAACAGGGACACCGGGGAGCTGTTTTTT; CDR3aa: CASKNRDTGELFF
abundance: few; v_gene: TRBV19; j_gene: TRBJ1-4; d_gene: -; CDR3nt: TGTGCCACCCTAGGAGGGGATTTTAATGAAAAACTGTTTTTT; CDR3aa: CATLGGDFNEKLFF
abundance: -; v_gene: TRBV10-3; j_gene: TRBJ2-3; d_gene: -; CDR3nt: TGTGCGGGCCGCGGAGGGCGTGAGGCGGATACGCAGTATTTC; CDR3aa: CAGRGGREADTQYF
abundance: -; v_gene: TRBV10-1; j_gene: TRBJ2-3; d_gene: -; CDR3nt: TGCGCCAGCACCCGGGGGCTGCTAAGAAAAGACATGCAGTATTTT; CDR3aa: CASTRGLLRKDMQYF
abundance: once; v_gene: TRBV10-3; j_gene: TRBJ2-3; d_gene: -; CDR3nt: TGTGCCATGGGGATCCAGGTCTTGAACACAGGGACGCTGTATTTT; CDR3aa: CAMGIQVLNTGTLYF
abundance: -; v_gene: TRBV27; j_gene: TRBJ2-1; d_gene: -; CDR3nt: TGTGCCAGCAGTTCCGGGACAACCTCCAATGAGCAGTTCTTC; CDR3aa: CASSSGTTSNEQFF
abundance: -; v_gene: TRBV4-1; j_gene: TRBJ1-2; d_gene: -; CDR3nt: TGCGCCAGCAGCCAGGGACAAGGCCATGGACATGGCTACACCTTC; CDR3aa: CASSQGQGHGHGYTF
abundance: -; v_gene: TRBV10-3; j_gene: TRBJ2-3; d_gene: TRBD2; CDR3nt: TGTGCGGGGCGTGGAGCTAGCGGCCAAGAGACGCAGTATTTT; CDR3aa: CAGRGASGQETQYF
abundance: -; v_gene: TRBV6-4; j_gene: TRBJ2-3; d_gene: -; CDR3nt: TGTGCCAGCAGTGACTCGTCGGGCGAGCAAGATACGCAGTATTTT; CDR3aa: CASSDSSGEQDTQYF
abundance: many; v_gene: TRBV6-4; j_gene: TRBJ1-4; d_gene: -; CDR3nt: TGTGCCTTTAGGAGGGAACGGGCTAATGAAAAACTGTTTTTT; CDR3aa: CAFRRERANEKLFF
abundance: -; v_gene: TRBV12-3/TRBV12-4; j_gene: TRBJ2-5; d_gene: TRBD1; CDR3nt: TGTGCCAGCAGTGCCCTTAGGACAGGTATGGAGACCCAGTACTTC; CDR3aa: CASSALRTGMETQYF
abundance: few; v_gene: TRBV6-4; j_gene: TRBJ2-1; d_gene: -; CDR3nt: TGTGCCAGCAGTACTGAACTCTTATGGGGTTACGAGCAGTTCTTC; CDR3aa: CASSTELLWGYEQFF